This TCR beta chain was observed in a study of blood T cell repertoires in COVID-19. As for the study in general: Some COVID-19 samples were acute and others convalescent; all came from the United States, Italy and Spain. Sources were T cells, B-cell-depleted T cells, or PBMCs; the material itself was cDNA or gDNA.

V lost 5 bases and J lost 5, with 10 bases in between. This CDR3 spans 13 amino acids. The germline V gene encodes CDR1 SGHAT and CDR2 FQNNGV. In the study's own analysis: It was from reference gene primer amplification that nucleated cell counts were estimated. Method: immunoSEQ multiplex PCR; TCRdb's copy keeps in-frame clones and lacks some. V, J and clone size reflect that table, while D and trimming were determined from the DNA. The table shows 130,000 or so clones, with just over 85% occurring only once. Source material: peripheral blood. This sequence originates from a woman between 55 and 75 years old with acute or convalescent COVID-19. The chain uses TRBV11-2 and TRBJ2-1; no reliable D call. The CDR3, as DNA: TGTGCCAGCAGCCGCCGGGTCCACAATGAGCAGTTCTTC. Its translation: CASSRRVHNEQFF.